The clone carrying this TCR beta chain was observed at least ten times. A modified ARM-PCR protocol with three rounds of nested PCR amplified TCRbeta. TCRdb used MiXCR to reprocess the multiplex PCR reads, holding one entry per CDR3 protein. The sample comprises 70,000 to 90,000 distinct CDR3 sequences, more than 80% of which are singletons, and around half rests with the top ten. These data are taken from a study of tumor and adjacent non-tumor tissue in lung cancer. This sample's RNA came from whole unsorted tissue. This non-tumor lung sample came from over 3 cm beyond the tumor edge. This CDR3 is built from 13 residues. Trimming removed 4 bases from V and 5 bases from J, with 9 bases in between. Germline lookup yields CDR1 MNHNS and CDR2 SASEGT.

The clonotype was recovered from a man aged 55-75 years with non-small cell lung cancer. The chain recombines TRBV6-1 with TRBJ2-1; D remains ambiguous. The sample taken for sequencing was distant non-tumor lung tissue. The CDR3 protein is CASSGQANNEQFF. CDR3 DNA sequence: TGTGCCAGCAGTGGGCAGGCTAACAATGAGCAGTTCTTC.